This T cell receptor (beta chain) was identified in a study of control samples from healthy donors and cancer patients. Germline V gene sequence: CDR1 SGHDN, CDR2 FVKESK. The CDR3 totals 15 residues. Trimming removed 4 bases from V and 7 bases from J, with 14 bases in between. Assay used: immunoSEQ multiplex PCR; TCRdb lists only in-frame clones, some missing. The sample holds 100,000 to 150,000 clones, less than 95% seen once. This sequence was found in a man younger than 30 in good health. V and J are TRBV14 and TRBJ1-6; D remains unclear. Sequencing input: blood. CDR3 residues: CASSLQAGLNSPLHF. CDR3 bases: TGTGCCAGCAGCCTCCAGGCGGGCCTAAATTCACCCCTCCACTTT.